Listed here are 22 T cell receptor beta chains from one sample, sequenced in a study of cytomegalovirus exposure and HLA in healthy donors. 60 Vbeta and 13 Jbeta primers were used in PCR. Method: immunoSEQ multiplex PCR; TCRdb's copy keeps in-frame clones and lacks some. The repertoire consists of approximately 140,000 clones, with approximately 75% occurring once and the leading ten covering over 4.5%. The sample comprised PBMCs. The origin of the receptors is a woman in her forties in good health and CMV-seropositive.

J is TRBJ2-3 and V is TRBV5-8; D remains unclear. V lost 8 bases to trimming and J lost 6 bases, with 10 bases between them. Germline lookup yields CDR1 SGHTS and CDR2 YDEGEE. The CDR3 loop spans 11 amino acids. Written as DNA, the CDR3 is TGTGCCAGTCGTAATCCGGATACGCAGTATTTT. This translates into CASRNPDTQYF.

The chain recombines TRBV23-1 with TRBJ2-5; D gene uncertain. TRBV23-1 is an open reading frame, and its role is uncertain. V lost 2 bases to trimming and J lost 1 base, with 8 bases between them. The CDR3 totals 14 residues. The CDR3 loop reads CASSQDTLQETQYF. The CDR3 nucleotides are TGCGCCAGCAGTCAAGACACCCTCCAAGAGACCCAGTACTTC.

The gene calls are TRBV27 and TRBJ2-1; D possibly corresponds to TRBD1 (6 bases). Trimming left V 5 bases short and J 6 bases short, with 11 bases between. The CDR3 loop spans 13 amino acids. The V gene's germline CDR1 is MNHEY and CDR2 SMNVEV (reference sequence). The CDR3: CASSPTGTNEQFF. In nucleotides, the CDR3 is TGTGCCAGCAGTCCTACAGGGACCAATGAGCAGTTCTTC.

This chain links TRBV7-6 with TRBJ2-7, with 7 positions matching TRBD1. CDR1 and CDR2 from the germline V gene are SGHVS and FNYEAQ. V trimming: 4 bases; J trimming: 0 bases; junction bases outside the gene matches: 15. CDR3 length: 18 residues. The CDR3 loop is CASSSAPGQPFSSYEQYF. The CDR3 DNA reads as TGTGCCAGCAGCTCTGCGCCGGGACAGCCTTTTAGCTCCTACGAGCAGTACTTC.

This sequence joins TRBV7-2 and TRBJ2-6, with D possibly TRBD1 on 5 matching bases. V was trimmed by 2 bases and J by 0 bases, leaving 14 bases between them. CDR1 and CDR2 (germline): SGHTA, FQGNSA. The CDR3 is 18 residues long. Written as DNA, the CDR3 is TGTGCCAGCAGCTTAAGGTTTCAGGGATTCTCTGGGGCCAACGTCCTGACTTTC. This codes for CASSLRFQGFSGANVLTF.

The chain has TRBV6-5 and TRBJ2-5; D may be TRBD2 (5 bases). The V gene lost 3 bases and the J gene lost 5 bases, with 19 bases spanning the gap. CDR3 length: 16 amino acids. Germline values: CDR1 MNHEY, CDR2 SVGAGI. In DNA, the CDR3 is TGTGCCAGCAGTTATGGGAGACGCCCGAGAGGGGAGACCCAGTACTTC. Amino acid sequence: CASSYGRRPRGETQYF.

The V and J genes are TRBV15 and TRBJ2-7; TRBD2 is a possible D gene (6 bases). The length of the CDR3 is 14 residues. Germline-derived CDR1 and CDR2 are LNHNV and YYDKDF (reference sequence). Trimming took off 1 base at V and 5 bases at J, with 12 bases between the two ends. CDR3 in DNA: TGTGCCACCAGCAGAGTACTAGCTCCCCACGAGCAGTACTTC. Protein sequence: CATSRVLAPHEQYF.

The chain is built from TRBV30 and TRBJ1-5; D uncertain. Germline V gene sequence: CDR1 GTSNPN, CDR2 SVGIG (reference sequence). V lost 0 bases and J 2 bases, leaving 11 bases between the germline ends. The CDR3 runs 15 residues. CDR3 loop: CAWSVRVQGNQPQHF. Here the CDR3 DNA reads TGTGCCTGGAGTGTACGAGTCCAGGGCAATCAGCCCCAGCATTTT.

The rearrangement uses TRBV7-6 and TRBJ2-5; TRBD1 agrees at 8 bases. The trim removed 5 bases at V and 3 bases at J, leaving 5 bases unmatched. CDR1 SGHVS and CDR2 FNYEAQ come from the germline V gene. The length of the CDR3 is 14 residues. The chain's CDR3 is CASSPWTGKETQYF. The CDR3 DNA is TGTGCCAGCAGCCCATGGACAGGGAAAGAGACCCAGTACTTC.

This clone was picked up one time. This chain connects TRBV5-4 to TRBJ2-3; TRBD2 matches at 7 bases. The CDR3 length is 18 residues. With V trimmed by 0 bases and J by 0 bases, 10 bases remained unmatched. Germline V gene data show CDR1 as SGHNT and CDR2 as YYREEE (reference sequence). CDR3 bases: TGTGCCAGCAGCTTGGCAGGACTCGGGACTACTAGCACAGATACGCAGTATTTT. Amino acids: CASSLAGLGTTSTDTQYF.

Written as DNA, the CDR3 is TGTGCCAGCAGCTGGGATCTTGGGGGCTATGAGCAGTTCTTC. Its translation is CASSWDLGGYEQFF. The chain recombines TRBV5-4 with TRBJ2-1, with D perhaps TRBD1 (6 bases). CDR3 length: 14 residues. Trimming shortened V by 3 bases and J by 8 bases, and 15 bases separated the two germline ends. From germline, CDR1 is SGHNT and CDR2 YYREEE (reference sequence).

This clone has a handful of counts. The same CDR3 can be traced to other DNA sequences in this sample. The chain carries TRBV27 and TRBJ2-1; D is perhaps TRBD1 (5 bases). The CDR3 is 13 residues long. CDR1 MNHEY and CDR2 SMNVEV come from the germline V gene (reference sequence). The V and J ends lost 1 base and 8 bases respectively, with 9 bases between them. As DNA, the CDR3 is TGTGCCAGCAGTTTATTGCAGGGCTATGAGCAGTTCTTC. Translation gives CASSLLQGYEQFF.

This chain joins TRBV7-9 and TRBJ1-2, with 9 positions matching TRBD1. The CDR3 runs 18 residues. The V and J ends lost 1 base and 6 bases, in that order; junction bases with no gene match: 15. Germline values: CDR1 SEHNR, CDR2 FQNEAQ (reference sequence). This CDR3 reads CASSLGIGTGKRVDGYTF. The CDR3 coding sequence is TGTGCCAGCAGCTTAGGTATTGGGACAGGGAAGAGAGTGGATGGCTACACCTTC.

In regard to this clone: At one boundary the junction diverges from the germline segment, which might be a read error. CDR3 sequence: CSSRGGSRREQYF. The CDR3 DNA reads TGTTCCAGCAGAGGTGGGTCTAGGCGCGAGCAGTACTTC. This chain links TRBV7-9 with TRBJ2-7, with no clear D. The CDR3 totals 13 residues. Germline assignment: CDR1 SEHNR and CDR2 FQNEAQ (reference sequence).

V gene TRBV5-1 combines with J gene TRBJ2-3, with 9 bases that match TRBD2. Unmatched junction bases numbered 3, after V lost 1 base and J lost 3 bases. CDR1 is SGHRS and CDR2 is YFSETQ in the germline V gene. The CDR3 runs 15 residues. This CDR3 is CASSLQGLATDTQYF. The CDR3 DNA reads as TGCGCCAGCAGCTTGCAGGGACTAGCAACAGATACGCAGTATTTT. Variable domain in full (rest from reference TRBV5-1 and TRBJ2-3): KAGVTQTPRYLIKTRGQQVTLSCSPISGHRSVSWYQQTPGQGLQFLFEYFSETQRNKGNFPGRFSGRQFSNSRSEMNVSTLELGDSALYLCASSLQGLATDTQYFGPGTRLTVL.

This clone is a singleton in its sample. The rearrangement uses TRBV7-2 and TRBJ2-1; 10 bases are shared with TRBD2. Looked up from germline, CDR1 is SGHTA and CDR2 is FQGNSA. The CDR3 has 16 residues. With 1 base clipped from V and 7 bases from J, the junction kept 7 bases outside the gene matches. DNA of the CDR3: TGTGCCAGCAGCTTAGAGTCTAGCGGGAGATTTAATGAGCAGTTCTTC. Amino acids: CASSLESSGRFNEQFF. Combining the CDR3 with reference TRBV7-2 and TRBJ2-1 gives the whole variable domain GAGVSQSPSNKVTEKGKDVELRCDPISGHTALYWYRQSLGQGLEFLIYFQGNSAPDKSGLPSDRFSAERTGGSVSTLTIQRTQQEDSAVYLCASSLESSGRFNEQFFGPGTRLTVL.

This clone was detected a few times. The V and J genes are TRBV7-9 and TRBJ2-7; 7 bases are shared with TRBD1. The trim removed 0 bases at V and 2 bases at J, leaving 7 bases unmatched. Germline values: CDR1 SEHNR, CDR2 FQNEAQ (reference sequence). The CDR3 has 16 residues. The CDR3 nucleotides are TGTGCCAGCAGCTTAGCTGGTAGGGGGCAGCCCTACGAGCAGTACTTC. Amino acid sequence: CASSLAGRGQPYEQYF.

This clone was seen a handful of times. This chain uses TRBV7-9 with TRBJ2-5; 7 bases fit TRBD1. Germline V lookup: CDR1 SEHNR, CDR2 FQNEAQ (reference sequence). The V segment lost 4 bases and the J segment 1 base; nucleotides outside the gene matches: 6. The CDR3 length is 15 residues. The CDR3 reads CASSYNRDSQETQYF. The CDR3 bases are TGTGCCAGCAGCTATAACCGGGACAGCCAAGAGACCCAGTACTTC.

This clone has just one count. The rearrangement uses TRBV28 and TRBJ2-5, with D unclear. The CDR3 consists of 14 residues. Trimming took 5 bases from V and 2 from J, leaving 12 bases between them. In germline, CDR1 is MDHEN, CDR2 SYDVKM. CDR3 in amino acids: CASSLDGRQETQYF. In nucleotides, the CDR3 is TGTGCCAGCAGTCTCGATGGCAGGCAAGAGACCCAGTACTTC.

The chain has TRBV27 and TRBJ2-7, with TRBD2 identical over 7 bases. The CDR3 is made up of 17 amino acids. Germline V CDR1 and CDR2: MNHEY, SMNVEV (reference sequence). J gave up 2 bases and V 3 bases, and 13 bases lay outside the gene matches. The CDR3 loop reads CASSLVREEKSPYEQYF. The CDR3, as DNA: TGTGCCAGCAGTTTGGTTCGGGAGGAAAAATCCCCCTACGAGCAGTACTTC.

This clone was detected once. The chain combines TRBV19 with TRBJ1-2; 7 positions match TRBD1. The trim removed 3 bases at V and 2 bases at J, leaving 6 bases unmatched. CDR1 and CDR2 (germline): LNHDA, SQIVND (reference sequence). This CDR3 is 15 amino acids long. CDR3 sequence: CASSMWAGGNYGYTF. The CDR3 nucleotides read TGTGCCAGTAGTATGTGGGCAGGGGGAAACTATGGCTACACCTTC.

The CDR3 region has the DNA TGTGCCAGCAGCCAGGGGCCTAACTATGGCTACACCTTC. This encodes CASSQGPNYGYTF. The chain employs TRBV25-1 and TRBJ1-2, with D maybe TRBD1 (6 bases). This CDR3 is 13 amino acids long. V gave up 6 bases and J gave up 0 bases, with 8 bases separating them. Germline CDR1 and CDR2: MGHDK and SYGVNS.